The sequence of this T cell receptor (beta chain) was determined in a study of shared clonotypes between healthy human individuals. Running of the assay took place at deep level. Profiling relied on immunoSEQ multiplex PCR, and the TCRdb table lists in-frame clones only, not all of them. Counted here are millions of clones, roughly nine tenths occurring once; the ten biggest clones make up 0.13% to 0.15%. Broader study findings: On the whole, naive subsets had larger estimated richness than memory subsets had. What limited the represented genetic and exposure-history diversity was the small number of donors.

The length of the CDR3 is 14 residues. Between the trimmed V and J ends, which lost 8 bases and 5 bases, there was a span of 18 bases. Germline V gene lookup returns CDR1 WNHNN and CDR2 SYGVQD (reference sequence). As for this clone: Antigen unknown.

The gene calls are TRBV10-1 and TRBJ2-5, with D perhaps TRBD2 (6 bases). The sequenced material came from naive CD4+ T cells sorted from blood. This sample's subset: CD45RA+ positively selected. The sequence came from a man aged 18 to 29 in good health. CDR3 in DNA: TGCGCCAGCTCATCCGGACCAGGGAGGGAGACCCAGTACTTC. It encodes CASSSGPGRETQYF.